Following are 18 T cell receptor beta chains from one sample sequenced in a study of T cell repertoires in cytomegalovirus infection. Their cognate antigens are unknown. Using its own MiXCR run on the reads, TCRdb lists one record per CDR3 protein. Of more than 65,000 distinct CDR3 sequences in the sample, more than 40% were seen once. Specimen: CD8+ T cells from cultured PBMCs, collected from culture after CMV antigen stimulation. All receptors come from a human donor in good health (CMV status not recorded). Some clones in this sample may be carry-over from other donors' samples.

This clonotype was counted only a few times. The J gene is TRBJ1-1, the V gene TRBV6-2 or TRBV6-3; D uncertain. Trimming stripped 2 bases from V and 4 bases from J, with 8 bases between. Germline assignment: CDR1 MNHEY and CDR2 SVGEGT. The length of the CDR3 is 13 residues. CDR3 DNA sequence: TGTGCCAGCAGTTACAAGGCAGGCACTGAAGCTTTCTTT. The encoded protein is CASSYKAGTEAFF.

CDR3 sequence: CASSPGQLSYEQYF. CDR3 in DNA: TGTGCCAGCAGCCCAGGACAGCTATCCTACGAGCAGTACTTC. The rearrangement uses TRBV4-2 and TRBJ2-7; the D gene is possibly TRBD1 (6 bases). CDR3 length equals 14 residues. CDR1 and CDR2 (germline): LGHNA, YNFKEQ. V shed 4 bases and J shed 1 base, with 11 bases lying between them.

Only a few counts were recorded for this clonotype. This chain uses TRBV7-8 with TRBJ2-3; 12 nucleotides agree with TRBD2. Looked up from germline, CDR1 is SGHVS and CDR2 is FQNEAQ. Trimming at V came to 0 bases and at J to 1 base, leaving 11 bases not matched to a gene. The CDR3 has 20 residues. The CDR3 loop is CASSLALAGGLVRGTDTQYF. The CDR3 coding sequence is TGTGCCAGCAGCTTAGCGCTAGCGGGGGGGCTGGTAAGGGGCACAGATACGCAGTATTTT.

The CDR3: CASQSLAGEPDTQYF. Here the CDR3 DNA reads TGTGCCAGTCAGTCGTTAGCGGGAGAGCCAGATACGCAGTATTTT. The V call is TRBV27, the J call TRBJ2-3; 9 bases line up with TRBD2. Losses at the gene ends were 9 bases for V and 4 bases for J; bases not matched to a gene: 11. Germline lookup yields CDR1 MNHEY and CDR2 SMNVEV (reference sequence). The CDR3 length is 15 residues.

The table lists this clonotype with a few counts. The chain joins TRBV6-2 or TRBV6-3 to TRBJ2-1; D not certain. The length of the CDR3 is 12 residues. Germline values: CDR1 MNHEY, CDR2 SVGEGT. Trimming removed 4 bases at V and 0 bases at J, with 1 base between. CDR3 amino acids: CASSFSYNEQFF. The CDR3 DNA reads TGTGCCAGCAGTTTCTCCTACAATGAGCAGTTCTTC.

J is TRBJ1-5 and V is TRBV13, with 9 bases fitting TRBD1. Germline loops: CDR1 PRHDT, CDR2 FYEKMQ (reference sequence). This CDR3 has 15 amino acids. V was clipped by 0 bases and J by 8 bases; unmatched bases: 5. The CDR3 nucleotides read TGTGCCAGCAGCTTAGGTACAGGGGGCGAAGAGCCCCAGCATTTT. This gives the protein CASSLGTGGEEPQHF.

This clonotype has just a few counts. V and J are TRBV5-6 and TRBJ2-7, with 14 bases matching TRBD2. The length of the CDR3 is 15 residues. CDR1 and CDR2 from the germline V gene are SGHDT and YYEEEE. The V gene end was trimmed by 4 bases and the J gene end by 5 bases; junction bases not matched to a gene: 5. CDR3 region: CASSPPGLAGDEQYF. CDR3 bases: TGTGCCAGCAGCCCGCCGGGACTAGCGGGGGACGAGCAGTACTTC.

The chain recombines TRBV5-1 with TRBJ2-1; no reliable D call. The CDR3 spans 14 residues. Trimming pared 0 bases from V and 8 bases from J, leaving 12 bases between. Germline lookup yields CDR1 SGHRS and CDR2 YFSETQ. The CDR3 spells CASSLDKPMDEQFF. CDR3 coding DNA: TGCGCCAGCAGCTTGGATAAGCCTATGGATGAGCAGTTCTTC.

The J gene is TRBJ2-2, the V gene TRBV12-5; TRBD1 agrees at 9 bases. Germline-derived CDR1 and CDR2 are LGHNT and FRNRAP. The CDR3 contains 14 residues. J was trimmed by 5 bases and V by 8 bases; bases with no gene match: 6. The CDR3 region is CASTPGQGTGELFF. CDR3 sequence (DNA): TGTGCTAGTACTCCGGGACAGGGAACCGGGGAGCTGTTTTTT.

The chain has TRBV7-9 and TRBJ2-2; 9 bases line up with TRBD1. The trim removed 6 bases at V and 3 bases at J, leaving 8 bases unmatched. The CDR3 sequence is 16 residues long. CDR1 and CDR2 (germline): SEHNR, FQNEAQ (reference sequence). DNA for the CDR3: TGTGCCAGCAGATCCGAGGACAGGGGATACACCGGGGAGCTGTTTTTT. Its protein is CASRSEDRGYTGELFF. The full variable domain, completed using reference TRBV7-9 and TRBJ2-2, is DTGVSQNPRHKITKRGQNVTFRCDPISEHNRLYWYRQTLGQGPEFLTYFQNEAQLEKSRLLSDRFSAERPKGSFSTLEIQRTEQGDSAMYLCASRSEDRGYTGELFFGEGSRLTVL.

In its sample, this clonotype was seen a few times. The V and J genes are TRBV27 and TRBJ2-5; 8 bases line up with TRBD1. Germline values: CDR1 MNHEY, CDR2 SMNVEV (reference sequence). Unmatched junction bases numbered 7, after V lost 4 bases and J lost 6 bases. CDR3 length: 14 amino acids. CDR3 protein: CASSSQGAVKTQYF. DNA for the CDR3: TGTGCCAGCAGTTCGCAGGGGGCGGTTAAGACCCAGTACTTC.

The chain carries TRBV7-6 and TRBJ2-1; 11 bases are a match to TRBD2. Trimming removed 5 bases from V and 4 bases from J; junction bases left unmatched: 4. This CDR3 contains 15 residues. Germline V lookup: CDR1 SGHVS, CDR2 FNYEAQ. The DNA for the CDR3 is TGTGCCAGCAGCCCTGGGACTAGCGGTTACAATGAGCAGTTCTTC. It is translated as CASSPGTSGYNEQFF. Complete variable domain (other parts from reference TRBV7-6 and TRBJ2-1): GAGVSQSPRYKVTKRGQDVALRCDPISGHVSLYWYRQALGQGPEFLTYFNYEAQQDKSGLPNDRFSAERPEGSISTLTIQRTEQRDSAMYRCASSPGTSGYNEQFFGPGTRLTVL.

J is TRBJ2-1 and V is TRBV7-9; TRBD2 agrees at 10 bases. This CDR3 is 15 amino acids long. Germline loops: CDR1 SEHNR, CDR2 FQNEAQ (reference sequence). The junction had 7 bases not matched to a gene; V was cut back by 4 bases and J by 7 bases. CDR3 bases: TGTGCCAGCAGCTCGGGACTAGCGACCCGGAATGAGCAGTTCTTC. It yields the protein CASSSGLATRNEQFF.

This clonotype was detected once. This rearrangement joins TRBV28 to TRBJ1-1; D gene ambiguous. Trimming removed 2 bases at V and 0 bases at J, with 4 bases between. In germline, CDR1 is MDHEN, CDR2 SYDVKM. The CDR3 length is 13 residues. DNA of the CDR3: TGTGCCAGCAGTTTAGCCCTGAACACTGAAGCTTTCTTT. Amino acids: CASSLALNTEAFF.

The genes are TRBV20-1 and TRBJ2-7; 7 bases are shared with TRBD1. Germline-derived CDR1 and CDR2 are DFQATT and SNEGSKA (reference sequence). This CDR3 spans 14 amino acids. V was clipped by 0 bases and J by 4 bases; unmatched bases: 6. CDR3 DNA: TGCAGTGCTAGAGATCGGGACAGCGAGTACGAGCAGTACTTC. Encoded protein: CSARDRDSEYEQYF.

This clonotype was seen a few times. The genes are TRBV7-3 and TRBJ2-2; no definite D call. Germline V gene data show CDR1 as SGHTA and CDR2 as FQGTGA. V lost 1 base and J 0 bases, leaving 6 bases between the germline ends. This CDR3 has 15 residues. The CDR3 sequence is CASSLRPANTGELFF. The CDR3, as DNA: TGTGCCAGCAGCTTAAGGCCAGCGAACACCGGGGAGCTGTTTTTT.

The CDR3 spells CASSEGLENEKLFF. The CDR3, as DNA: TGTGCCAGCAGTGAGGGGCTGGAGAATGAAAAACTGTTTTTT. The J gene is TRBJ1-4, the V gene TRBV6-6; a weak D match, TRBD1 (5 bases). In germline, CDR1 is MNHNY, CDR2 SVGAGI (reference sequence). The CDR3 covers 14 residues. V was clipped by 5 bases and J by 5 bases, with 12 bases between them.

In its sample, this clonotype was seen a few times. The chain carries TRBV28 and TRBJ2-7, with 7 bases identical to TRBD2. Germline V gives CDR1 MDHEN, CDR2 SYDVKM. The CDR3 length is 14 residues. V lost 2 bases and J lost 2; bases outside the gene matches: 3. The CDR3 sequence: CASSLRTRAYEQYF. As DNA, the CDR3 is TGTGCCAGCAGTTTACGGACTAGAGCCTACGAGCAGTACTTC.